This TCR beta chain stems from a study of blood T cell repertoires in COVID-19 (dated by TCRdb to 2019 to 2021). Regarding the study in general: Samples covering the acute and convalescent phases of COVID-19 were provided by collaborators in the United States, Italy and Spain. The prospective study material was composed of cDNA or gDNA derived from T cells, B-cell-depleted T cells, or PBMCs. Deeply sampled blood TCRbeta repertoires from subjects exposed to, actively infected with, or recovered from COVID-19 were included in the dataset. The repertoires were released in a freely available public database intended as a resource for research on the immune response to SARS-CoV-2. The samples were drawn from two sources: the first 160 participants of the ongoing ImmuneRACE study, and 1,254 subjects contributed by 6 global collaborators. Nearly every sample came with metadata listing a de-identified subject ID, COVID-19 status, age in years and sex. Where available, HLA class I and class II types were obtained from metadata supplied by the sample provider rather than from assay-based typing.

The immunoSEQ Assay, a bias-controlled multiplex PCR, was used to amplify TCRbeta CDR3 regions from genomic DNA. In the authors' own workflow: The number of nucleated cells in each sample was estimated from the amplification of reference gene primers within the assay. Sequence reads were collapsed and filtered to measure the absolute abundance of every unique TCRbeta CDR3 rearrangement. For each sample, productive Simpson clonality was calculated as the square root of Simpson's diversity index across productive rearrangements. TCRdb obtained this table from immuneACCESS and retained in-frame rearrangements with V and J assigned. These tables miss some clones; where compared with another copy, unresolved V genes account for less than half of the shortfall, and the remainder is unexplained. V and J calls and clone size are copied from that table; D and trimming were computed from the DNA. This sample holds roughly 98,000 clones; approximately 80% were observed only once. The biggest ten clones account for about 10% of the sample.

Summary of the overall study and its limitations: How much clinical and demographic metadata was included differed by source and by participant, and the metadata was provided uncurated.

From V the trimming removes 7 bases and from J it removes 5 bases, while the gene matches leave 5 bases of the junction unaccounted for. The CDR3 covers 14 residues, taking in both the cysteine and the phenylalanine. The read is trimmed to its CDR3 DNA, 42 bases read in frame from base 1. Based on the germline V gene, the CDR1 and CDR2 sequences are SQVTM and ANQGSEA. Whole blood was collected in K2EDTA tubes by collaborating institutions according to the institutions' own protocols. For TCRbeta analysis, collaborator samples were shipped as frozen whole blood, as isolated PBMCs, or as DNA extracted from either sample type. This clone was seen more than once but under ten times. The target of this receptor is not known. Per-base quality was not reported, and no clone a single base away is much larger than it.

The sequence was collected from a woman in her 70s with active or convalescent COVID-19. The chain is assembled from TRBV29-1 and TRBJ2-3; the junction holds 14 bases that match TRBD2. The sample comprised peripheral blood. The bases read TGCAGCGCTGGGACTAGCGGGGGCGGAGATACGCAGTATTTT. This gives the protein CSAGTSGGGDTQYF.